This TCR beta chain comes out of a study of OX40 agonist ivuxolimab in advanced cancers. The overall study: The study treated patients with ivuxolimab, an agonistic anti-OX40 (CD134) antibody. Subjects had a mean age of about 60 years, with a range of roughly 20 to 80; more than 75% were male.

Overall study findings and caveats: Clonal expansion among partial responders at 0.1-3.0 mg/kg ranked near the lowest. Normalized T-cell clonal expansion was also low in a subset of nonresponders.

V was clipped by 5 bases and J by 5 bases; unmatched bases: 13. CDR1 MDHEN and CDR2 SYDVKM come from the germline V gene. This CDR3 contains 17 residues. Notes on this clone: Its antigen is unknown.

Here immunoSEQ multiplex PCR was the method, and the copy in TCRdb shows in-frame clones only, minus some. Of tens of thousands of clones in the sample, 85% to 90% were seen once. Sequencing was performed on CD4+ or CD8+ T cells sorted from blood, taken in a trial of the OX40 agonist ivuxolimab. The chain couples TRBV28 to TRBJ2-2; TRBD2 matches at 8 bases. This receptor was identified in an adult with an advanced solid tumor such as melanoma, head and neck, liver or kidney cancer. CDR3 nucleotides: TGTGCCAGCAGTCTGCGAAAACTAGCGGAGGTTACCGGGGAGCTGTTTTTT. It encodes CASSLRKLAEVTGELFF.